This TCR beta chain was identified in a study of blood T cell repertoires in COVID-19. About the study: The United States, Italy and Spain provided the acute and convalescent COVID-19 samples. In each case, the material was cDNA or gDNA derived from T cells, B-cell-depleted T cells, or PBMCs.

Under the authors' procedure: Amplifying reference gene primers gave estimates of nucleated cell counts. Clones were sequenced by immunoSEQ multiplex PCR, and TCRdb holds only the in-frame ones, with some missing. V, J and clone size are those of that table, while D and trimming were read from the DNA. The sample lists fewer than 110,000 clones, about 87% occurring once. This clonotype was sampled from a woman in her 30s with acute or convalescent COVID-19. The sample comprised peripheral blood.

CDR3 sequence: CASSATDSSYNSPLHF. The CDR3 coding sequence is TGTGCCAGCAGTGCGACAGATAGCTCCTATAATTCACCCCTCCACTTT. V and J are TRBV6-1 and TRBJ1-6; tentatively, D is TRBD1 (5 bases). V lost 4 bases and J 0 bases, leaving 10 bases between the germline ends. This CDR3 is 16 amino acids long. Per the germline V gene, CDR1 is MNHNS and CDR2 is SASEGT.